This TCR beta chain was profiled in a study of CD4+ T cells in melanoma. In regard to this clone: Its antigen is undetermined.

Profiled with immunoSEQ multiplex PCR; TCRdb holds only in-frame clones, not every one. The sample holds about 55,000 clones, 55% to 75% seen once. General study points: A reported correlation linked neoantigen-specific CD4+ T cells to CD8+, macrophage and B cell function. Diverse differentiation states were reported for melanoma neoantigen-specific CD4+ T cells.

The clonotype was recovered from a human donor with melanoma. The specimen sequenced was tumor tissue.

The CDR3 nucleotides are TGTGCCAGTAGTATAAGTCGTGTACTAGACTATGGCTACACCTTC. Its translation: CASSISRVLDYGYTF. This chain links TRBV19 with TRBJ1-2; D is ambiguous. Trimming left V 2 bases short and J 3 bases short, with 13 bases between. CDR1 LNHDA and CDR2 SQIVND come from the germline V gene (reference sequence). The CDR3 consists of 15 residues.